These 11 T cell receptor beta chains came from one sample sequenced in a study of cytomegalovirus exposure and HLA in healthy donors. Vbeta (60) and Jbeta (13) primers were used in the PCR. Clones were sequenced by immunoSEQ multiplex PCR, and TCRdb holds only the in-frame ones, with some missing. The sample contains approximately 100,000 clones, roughly 80% of which appear only once. The source material was PBMCs. The receptors were sampled from a man aged 40-55 years in good health and CMV-seronegative.

The V gene is TRBV11-3, the J gene TRBJ2-2; the match to TRBD2 covers 8 bases. CDR3 size: 14 residues. The germline V gene encodes CDR1 SGHNT and CDR2 YENEEA. J gave up 6 bases and V 4 bases, and 4 bases lay outside the gene matches. CDR3 residues: CASSSRGGAGELFF. CDR3 coding DNA: TGTGCCAGCAGCTCTCGGGGGGGCGCCGGGGAGCTGTTTTTT. The variable domain in full, with the rest retrieved from reference TRBV11-3 and TRBJ2-2, is EAGVVQSPRYKIIEKKQPVAFWCNPISGHNTLYWYLQNLGQGPELLIRYENEEAVDDSQLPKDRFSAERLKGVDSTLKIQPAELGDSAVYLCASSSRGGAGELFFGEGSRLTVL.

In this sample, this clone turned up a few times. The chain has TRBV11-2 and TRBJ2-2; TRBD2 might be the D (6 bases). This CDR3 spans 15 amino acids. The V gene lost 6 bases and the J gene lost 5 bases, with 16 bases spanning the gap. CDR1 is SGHAT, CDR2 FQNNGV, per germline. This CDR3 is CASRTLGGRTGELFF. The CDR3 nucleotides read TGTGCCAGCAGGACCTTGGGGGGACGAACCGGGGAGCTGTTTTTT.

The chain uses TRBV9 and TRBJ1-2, with 7 nucleotides matching TRBD1. The germline V gene encodes CDR1 SGDLS and CDR2 YYNGEE. The CDR3 contains 13 residues. V lost 3 bases, J lost 8 bases, and 7 bases stayed unmatched. The CDR3 loop reads CASSAGQARGYTF. For the CDR3, the DNA is TGTGCCAGCAGCGCAGGACAGGCTCGCGGCTACACCTTC.

This clone has only one observation. This chain uses TRBV7-8 with TRBJ2-2; TRBD2 is a possible D gene (7 bases). Germline CDR1 and CDR2: SGHVS and FQNEAQ. The CDR3 contains 15 residues. V was pared by 3 bases and J by 3 bases, with 11 bases between. CDR3 in DNA: TGTGCCAGCAGCTTCGGGGGGCTCTACACCGGGGAGCTGTTTTTT. This encodes CASSFGGLYTGELFF.

The chain uses TRBV4-2 and TRBJ2-5, with D possibly TRBD2 on 6 matching bases. This CDR3 spans 15 amino acids. V dropped 1 base and J dropped 0 bases, with 9 bases sitting between them. Germline V CDR1 and CDR2: LGHNA, YNFKEQ. CDR3 sequence: CASSQGLAHQETQYF. CDR3 bases: TGTGCCAGCAGCCAAGGTCTAGCGCACCAAGAGACCCAGTACTTC.

The V and J genes are TRBV10-3 and TRBJ1-5; 8 bases agree with TRBD1. CDR1 is ENHRY and CDR2 is SYGVKD in the germline V gene. This CDR3 is built from 18 residues. V trimming: 3 bases; J trimming: 0 bases; junction bases outside the gene matches: 10. The CDR3 here is CAISDIETGVGSNQPQHF. DNA of the CDR3: TGTGCCATCAGTGATATCGAGACAGGGGTTGGTAGCAATCAGCCCCAGCATTTT.

The V and J genes are TRBV7-3 and TRBJ1-1; possibly TRBD1 for D (5 bases). The CDR3 contains 16 residues. Germline V gives CDR1 SGHTA, CDR2 FQGTGA. V lost 2 bases and J 0 bases, leaving 13 bases between the germline ends. The chain's CDR3 is CASSLVGGGMNTEAFF. CDR3 coding DNA: TGTGCCAGCAGCTTAGTGGGCGGGGGGATGAACACTGAAGCTTTCTTT.

This chain connects TRBV6-1 to TRBJ2-4; 8 bases align to TRBD1. The germline gives CDR1 MNHNS, CDR2 SASEGT. This CDR3 is built from 15 residues. The V segment lost 4 bases and the J segment 6 bases; nucleotides outside the gene matches: 8. CDR3 bases: TGTGCCAGCAGTGCCCAGCAGGGGGCAGGAAACATTCAGTACTTC. Its protein product is CASSAQQGAGNIQYF.

This clone has a single count. The V and J genes are TRBV2 and TRBJ1-1, with a possible D match to TRBD1 (5 bases). From germline, CDR1 is SNHLY and CDR2 FYNNEI. The ends were cut back, 6 bases at V and 4 bases at J, with 12 bases in the middle. The CDR3 length is 13 residues. Here the CDR3 reads CASSLTELTEAFF. CDR3 coding DNA: TGTGCCAGCAGCCTGACAGAGCTCACTGAAGCTTTCTTT. Combining the CDR3 with reference TRBV2 and TRBJ1-1 gives the whole variable domain EPEVTQTPSHQVTQMGQEVILRCVPISNHLYFYWYRQILGQKVEFLVSFYNNEISEKSEIFDDQFSVERPDGSNFTLKIRSTKLEDSAMYFCASSLTELTEAFFGQGTRLTVV.

The V and J genes are TRBV7-8 and TRBJ1-2; 7 positions match TRBD1. The CDR3 is 16 amino acids. In germline, CDR1 is SGHVS, CDR2 FQNEAQ. The ends lost 2 bases at V and 7 bases at J; junction bases unmatched: 13. CDR3 sequence: CASSLRAGQGVSGYTF. The CDR3 nucleotides read TGTGCCAGCAGCTTAAGGGCTGGCCAGGGGGTCTCTGGCTACACCTTC.

The CDR3 spells CASNRVTSNQPQHF. In DNA form, the CDR3 reads TGTGCCAGCAACCGGGTGACGAGCAATCAGCCCCAGCATTTT. The chain employs TRBV7-8 and TRBJ1-5; D unresolved. From germline, CDR1 is SGHVS and CDR2 FQNEAQ. Trimming took 7 bases from V and 1 from J, leaving 11 bases between them. This CDR3 comprises 14 residues.